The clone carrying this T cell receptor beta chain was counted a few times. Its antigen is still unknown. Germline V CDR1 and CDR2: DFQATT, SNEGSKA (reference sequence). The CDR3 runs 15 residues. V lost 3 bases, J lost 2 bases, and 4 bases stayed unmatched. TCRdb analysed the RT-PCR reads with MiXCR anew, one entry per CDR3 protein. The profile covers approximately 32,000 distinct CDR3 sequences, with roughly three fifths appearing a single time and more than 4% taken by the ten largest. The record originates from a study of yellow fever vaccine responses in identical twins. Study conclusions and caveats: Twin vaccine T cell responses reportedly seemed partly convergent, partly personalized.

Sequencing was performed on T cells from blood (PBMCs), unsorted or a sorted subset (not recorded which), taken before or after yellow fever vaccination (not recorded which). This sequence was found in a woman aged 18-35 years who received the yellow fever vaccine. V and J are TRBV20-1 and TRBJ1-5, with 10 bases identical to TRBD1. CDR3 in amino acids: CSASGQGVGNQPQHF. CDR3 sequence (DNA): TGCAGTGCTAGCGGACAGGGGGTTGGCAATCAGCCCCAGCATTTT.